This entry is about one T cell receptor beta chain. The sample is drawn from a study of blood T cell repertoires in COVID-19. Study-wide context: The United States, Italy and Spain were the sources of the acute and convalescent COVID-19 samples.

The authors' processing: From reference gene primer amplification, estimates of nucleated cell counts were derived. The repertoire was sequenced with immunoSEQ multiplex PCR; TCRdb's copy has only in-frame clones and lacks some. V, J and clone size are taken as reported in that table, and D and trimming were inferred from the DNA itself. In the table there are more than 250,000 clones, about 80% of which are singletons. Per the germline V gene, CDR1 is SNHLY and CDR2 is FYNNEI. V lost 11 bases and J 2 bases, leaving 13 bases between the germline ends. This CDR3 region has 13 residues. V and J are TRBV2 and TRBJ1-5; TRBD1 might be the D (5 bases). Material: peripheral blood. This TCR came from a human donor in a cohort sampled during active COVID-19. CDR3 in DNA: TGTGCCGGGGGGATGGGGGGCAATCAGCCCCAGCATTTT. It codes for CAGGMGGNQPQHF.